The sequence of this T cell receptor beta chain was determined in a study of CD8 T cells in ankylosing spondylitis. The table lists this clonotype with many counts. TCRdb analysed the 5' RACE reads with MiXCR anew, one entry per CDR3 protein. The repertoire holds around 210,000 distinct CDR3 sequences, with less than 9.5% as singletons. Trimming took off 2 bases at V and 11 bases at J, with 15 bases between the two ends. This CDR3 region has 13 residues. Germline V gene lookup returns CDR1 SGHAT and CDR2 FQNNGV. Sample: blood, either unsorted or a sorted T cell fraction (not recorded which). The sequence was obtained from a female donor with ankylosing spondylitis or in good health (not recorded which). The gene calls are TRBV11-2 and TRBJ1-1; D is unclear. The CDR3 DNA sequence: TGTGCCAGCAGCTTATACGTTACCTCCTACGCTTTCTTT. Its protein product is CASSLYVTSYAFF.